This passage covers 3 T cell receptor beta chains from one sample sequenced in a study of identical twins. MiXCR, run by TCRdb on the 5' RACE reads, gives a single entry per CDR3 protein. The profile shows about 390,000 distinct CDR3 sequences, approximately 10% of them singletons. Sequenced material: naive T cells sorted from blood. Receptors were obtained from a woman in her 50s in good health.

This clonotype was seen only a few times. The CDR3 protein is CSVAGTPNEKLFF. The CDR3 DNA reads TGCAGCGTTGCAGGGACACCTAATGAAAAACTGTTTTTT. This chain connects TRBV29-1 to TRBJ1-4, with D perhaps TRBD1 (6 bases). Germline V gene lookup returns CDR1 SQVTM and CDR2 ANQGSEA. V was clipped by 4 bases and J by 3 bases, with 9 bases between them. The CDR3 is 13 amino acids.

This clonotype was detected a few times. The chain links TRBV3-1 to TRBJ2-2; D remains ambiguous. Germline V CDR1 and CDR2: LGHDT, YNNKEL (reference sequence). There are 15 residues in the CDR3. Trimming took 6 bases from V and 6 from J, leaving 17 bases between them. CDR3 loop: CASRRTPPLAGELFF. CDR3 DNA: TGTGCCAGCAGACGAACTCCCCCTTTAGCCGGGGAGCTGTTTTTT.

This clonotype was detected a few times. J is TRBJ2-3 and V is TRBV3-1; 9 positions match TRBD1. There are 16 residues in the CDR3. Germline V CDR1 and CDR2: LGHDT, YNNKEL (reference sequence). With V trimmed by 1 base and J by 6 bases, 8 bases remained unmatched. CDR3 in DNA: TGTGCCAGCAGCCAAGGGCCGGGACAGGGATCGGATACGCAGTATTTT. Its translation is CASSQGPGQGSDTQYF.